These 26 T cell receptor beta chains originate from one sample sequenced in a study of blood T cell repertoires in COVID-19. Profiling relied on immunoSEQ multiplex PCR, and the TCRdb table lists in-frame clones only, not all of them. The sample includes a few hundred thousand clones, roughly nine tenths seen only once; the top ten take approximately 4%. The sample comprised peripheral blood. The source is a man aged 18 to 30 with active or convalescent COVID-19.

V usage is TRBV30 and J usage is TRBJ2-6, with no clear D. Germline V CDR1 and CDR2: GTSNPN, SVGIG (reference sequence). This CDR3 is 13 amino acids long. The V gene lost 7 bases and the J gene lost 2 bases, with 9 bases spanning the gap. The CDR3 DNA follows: TGTGCCTCGCAGATCGCTGGGGCCAACGTCCTGACTTTC. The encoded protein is CASQIAGANVLTF.

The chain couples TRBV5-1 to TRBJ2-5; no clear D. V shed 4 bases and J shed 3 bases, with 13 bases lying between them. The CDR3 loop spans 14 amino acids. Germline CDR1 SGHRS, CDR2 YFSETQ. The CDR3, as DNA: TGCGCCAGCAGCCCCCTGGGCAGTGAAGAGACCCAGTACTTC. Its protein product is CASSPLGSEETQYF.

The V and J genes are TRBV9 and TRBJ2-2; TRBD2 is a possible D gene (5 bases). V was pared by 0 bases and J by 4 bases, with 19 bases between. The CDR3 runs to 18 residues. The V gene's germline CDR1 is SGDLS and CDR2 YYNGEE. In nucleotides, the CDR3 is TGTGCCAGCAGCGTAGGGCTAGCTCCCCAGTCGAGCACCGGGGAGCTGTTTTTT. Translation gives CASSVGLAPQSSTGELFF.

The CDR3: CASSQGAGLGYGYTF. The CDR3 region has the DNA TGTGCCAGCAGCCAAGGCGCAGGGCTTGGCTATGGCTACACCTTC. The J gene is TRBJ1-2, the V gene TRBV4-2; TRBD1 is a possible D gene (5 bases). Trimming stripped 1 base from V and 4 bases from J, with 13 bases between. The CDR3 consists of 15 residues. Germline CDR1 reads LGHNA; CDR2 reads YNFKEQ.

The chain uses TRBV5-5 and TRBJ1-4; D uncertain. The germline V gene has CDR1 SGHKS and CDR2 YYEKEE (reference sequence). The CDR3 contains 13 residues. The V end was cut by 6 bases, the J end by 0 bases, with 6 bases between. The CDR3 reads CASTQTTNEKLFF. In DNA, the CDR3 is TGTGCCAGCACTCAGACAACTAATGAAAAACTGTTTTTT.

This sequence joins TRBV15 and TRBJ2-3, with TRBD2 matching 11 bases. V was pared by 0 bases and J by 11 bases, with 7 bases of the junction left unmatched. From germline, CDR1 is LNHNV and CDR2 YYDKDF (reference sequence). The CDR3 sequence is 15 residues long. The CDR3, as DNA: TGTGCCACCAGCAGAGATAGGCTAGCGGGGGGTATGCAGTATTTT. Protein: CATSRDRLAGGMQYF. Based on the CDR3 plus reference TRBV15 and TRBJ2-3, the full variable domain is DAMVIQNPRYQVTQFGKPVTLSCSQTLNHNVMYWYQQKSSQAPKLLFHYYDKDFNNEADTPDNFQSRRPNTSFCFLDIRSPGLGDTAMYLCATSRDRLAGGMQYFGPGTRLTVL.

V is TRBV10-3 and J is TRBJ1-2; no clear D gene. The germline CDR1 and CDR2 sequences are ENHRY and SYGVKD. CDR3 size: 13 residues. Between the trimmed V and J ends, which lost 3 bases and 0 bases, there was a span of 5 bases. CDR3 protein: CAISERSNYGYTF. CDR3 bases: TGTGCCATCAGTGAACGGTCTAACTATGGCTACACCTTC.

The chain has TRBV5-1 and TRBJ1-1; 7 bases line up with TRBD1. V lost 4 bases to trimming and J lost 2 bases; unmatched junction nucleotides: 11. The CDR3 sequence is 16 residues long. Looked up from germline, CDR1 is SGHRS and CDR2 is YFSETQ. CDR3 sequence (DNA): TGCGCCAGCAGCGGAATCCGGGACAGCTTCAACACTGAAGCTTTCTTT. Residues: CASSGIRDSFNTEAFF.

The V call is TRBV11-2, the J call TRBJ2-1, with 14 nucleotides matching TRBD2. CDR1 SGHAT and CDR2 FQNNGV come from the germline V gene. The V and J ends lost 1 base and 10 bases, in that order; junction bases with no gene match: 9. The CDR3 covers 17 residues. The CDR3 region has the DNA TGTGCCAGCAGCTTAGTAGTGGGGGGACTAGCGGGAGACGAGCAGTTCTTC. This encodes CASSLVVGGLAGDEQFF.

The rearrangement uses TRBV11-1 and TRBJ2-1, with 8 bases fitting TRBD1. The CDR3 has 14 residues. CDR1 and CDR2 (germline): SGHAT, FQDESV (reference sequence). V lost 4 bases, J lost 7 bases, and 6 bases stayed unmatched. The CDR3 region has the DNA TGTGCCAGCAGCTCCCGGACAGGGAGGAATGAGCAGTTCTTC. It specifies CASSSRTGRNEQFF.

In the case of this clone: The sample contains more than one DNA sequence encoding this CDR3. In nucleotides, the CDR3 is TGTGCCAGCAGTTTGCTAGGTGGCTACGAGCAGTACTTC. Protein product: CASSLLGGYEQYF. The rearrangement uses TRBV12-3 or TRBV12-4 and TRBJ2-7; no firm D call. Trimming removed 3 bases from V and 3 bases from J, with 9 bases in between. The CDR3 sequence is 13 residues long.

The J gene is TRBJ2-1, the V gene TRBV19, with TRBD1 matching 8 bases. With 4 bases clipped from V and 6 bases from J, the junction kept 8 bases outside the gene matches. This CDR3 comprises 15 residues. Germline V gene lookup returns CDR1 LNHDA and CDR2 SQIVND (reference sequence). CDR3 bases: TGTGCCAGTAGTACGAACAGGGGGTCACCCAATGAGCAGTTCTTC. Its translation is CASSTNRGSPNEQFF.

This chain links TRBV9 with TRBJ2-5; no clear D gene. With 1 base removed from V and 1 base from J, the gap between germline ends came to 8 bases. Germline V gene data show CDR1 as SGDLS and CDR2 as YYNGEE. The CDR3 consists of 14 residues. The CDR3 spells CASSVLPTQETQYF. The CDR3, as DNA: TGTGCCAGCAGCGTACTGCCTACCCAAGAGACCCAGTACTTC.

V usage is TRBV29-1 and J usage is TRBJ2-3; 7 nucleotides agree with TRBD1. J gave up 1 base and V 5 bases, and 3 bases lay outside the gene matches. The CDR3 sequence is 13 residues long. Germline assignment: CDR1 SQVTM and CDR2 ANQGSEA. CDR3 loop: CSVKGAGTDTQYF. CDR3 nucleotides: TGCAGCGTTAAGGGGGCAGGCACAGATACGCAGTATTTT.

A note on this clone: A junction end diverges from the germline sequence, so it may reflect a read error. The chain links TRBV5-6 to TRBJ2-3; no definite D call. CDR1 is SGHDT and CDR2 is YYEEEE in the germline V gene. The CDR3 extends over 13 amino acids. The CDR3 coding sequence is TGTGCCAGCAGCTTGAATTTAGAGCTTGTAACGGATTTT. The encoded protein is CASSLNLELVTDF.

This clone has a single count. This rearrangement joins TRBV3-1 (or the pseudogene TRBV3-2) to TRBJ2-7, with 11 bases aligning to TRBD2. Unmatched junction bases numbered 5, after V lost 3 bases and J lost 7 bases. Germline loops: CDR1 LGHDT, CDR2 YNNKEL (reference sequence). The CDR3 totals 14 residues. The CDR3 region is CASSHTSGSGEQYF. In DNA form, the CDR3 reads TGTGCCAGCAGCCACACTAGCGGGAGTGGAGAGCAGTACTTC.

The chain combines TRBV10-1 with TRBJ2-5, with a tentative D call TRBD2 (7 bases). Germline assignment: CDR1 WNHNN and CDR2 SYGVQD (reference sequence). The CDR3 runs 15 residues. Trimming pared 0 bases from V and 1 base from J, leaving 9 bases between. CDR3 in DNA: TGCGCCAGCAGTGAGTCTCGGGGGGCCCAAGAGACCCAGTACTTC. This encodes CASSESRGAQETQYF.

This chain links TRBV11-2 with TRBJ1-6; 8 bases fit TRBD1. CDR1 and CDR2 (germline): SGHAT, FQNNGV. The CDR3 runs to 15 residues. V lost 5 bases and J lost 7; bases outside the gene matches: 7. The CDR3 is CASSPGTGYNSPLHF. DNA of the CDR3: TGTGCCAGCAGCCCGGGGACAGGATACAATTCACCCCTCCACTTT.

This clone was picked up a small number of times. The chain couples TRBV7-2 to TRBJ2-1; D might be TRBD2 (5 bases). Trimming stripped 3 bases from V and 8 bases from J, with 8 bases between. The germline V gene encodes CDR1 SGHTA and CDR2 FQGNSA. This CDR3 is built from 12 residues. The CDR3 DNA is TGTGCCAGCAGCTTCCCCGGGGATGAGCAGTTCTTC. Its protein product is CASSFPGDEQFF.

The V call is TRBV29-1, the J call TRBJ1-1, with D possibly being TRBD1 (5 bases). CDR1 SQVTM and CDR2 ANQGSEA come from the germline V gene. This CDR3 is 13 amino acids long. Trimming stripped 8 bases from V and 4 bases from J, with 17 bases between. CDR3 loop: CSLRRGQGTEAFF. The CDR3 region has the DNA TGCAGCCTCCGTCGTGGGCAGGGCACTGAAGCTTTCTTT.

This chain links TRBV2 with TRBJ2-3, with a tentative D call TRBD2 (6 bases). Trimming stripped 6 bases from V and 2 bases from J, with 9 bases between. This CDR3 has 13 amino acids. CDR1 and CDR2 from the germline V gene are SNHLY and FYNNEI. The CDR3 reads CASSRDFTDTQYF. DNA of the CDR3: TGTGCCAGCAGCAGGGACTTCACAGATACGCAGTATTTT.

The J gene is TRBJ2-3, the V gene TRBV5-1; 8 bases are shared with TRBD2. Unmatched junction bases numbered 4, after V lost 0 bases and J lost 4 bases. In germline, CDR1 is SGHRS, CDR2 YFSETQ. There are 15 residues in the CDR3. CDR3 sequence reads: CASSLVGGAADTQYF. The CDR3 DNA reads TGCGCCAGCAGCTTGGTCGGGGGGGCAGCAGATACGCAGTATTTT.

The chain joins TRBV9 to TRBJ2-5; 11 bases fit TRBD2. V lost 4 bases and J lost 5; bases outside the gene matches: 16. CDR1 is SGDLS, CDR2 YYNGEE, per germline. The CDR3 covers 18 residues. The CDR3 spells CASSPWTGRIAGGETQYF. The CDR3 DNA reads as TGTGCCAGCAGCCCCTGGACAGGGCGAATAGCGGGGGGGGAGACCCAGTACTTC.

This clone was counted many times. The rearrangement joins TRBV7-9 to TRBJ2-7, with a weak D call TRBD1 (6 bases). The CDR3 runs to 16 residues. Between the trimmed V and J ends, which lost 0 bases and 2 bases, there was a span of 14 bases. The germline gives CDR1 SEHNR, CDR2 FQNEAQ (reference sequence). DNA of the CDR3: TGTGCCAGCAGCTTAGCGTCAGGGGTCCTTACCTACGAGCAGTACTTC. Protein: CASSLASGVLTYEQYF.

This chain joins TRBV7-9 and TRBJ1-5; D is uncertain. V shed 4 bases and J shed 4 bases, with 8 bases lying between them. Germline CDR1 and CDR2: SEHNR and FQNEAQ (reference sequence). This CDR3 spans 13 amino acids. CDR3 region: CASSSAANQPQHF. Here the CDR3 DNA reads TGTGCCAGCAGCTCCGCGGCGAATCAGCCCCAGCATTTT.

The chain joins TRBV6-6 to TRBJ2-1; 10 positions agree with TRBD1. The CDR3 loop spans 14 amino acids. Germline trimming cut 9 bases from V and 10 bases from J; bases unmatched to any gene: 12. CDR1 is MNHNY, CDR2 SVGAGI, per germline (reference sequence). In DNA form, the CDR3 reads TGTGCCAGTCTCCCGGGACAGGGGACCTCGGAGCAGTTCTTC. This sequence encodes CASLPGQGTSEQFF.